These 18 T cell receptor beta chains share one sample of origin, sequenced in a study of blood T cell repertoires in COVID-19. Repertoires were generated with immunoSEQ multiplex PCR, while TCRdb's copy carries only in-frame clones and drops some. Among roughly 110,000 clones listed, 80% to 90% were seen once. Material: peripheral blood. These receptor sequences come from a man in his forties or fifties with active or convalescent COVID-19.

The rearrangement joins TRBV9 to TRBJ1-4; TRBD1 agrees at 8 bases. Per the germline V gene, CDR1 is SGDLS and CDR2 is YYNGEE. Trimming took 0 bases from V and 6 from J; bases not matched to a gene: 4. This CDR3 is 15 amino acids long. In DNA form, the CDR3 reads TGTGCCAGCAGCGTAGGGACAGGGAGTTATGAAAAACTGTTTTTT. This codes for CASSVGTGSYEKLFF.

The V call is TRBV4-3, the J call TRBJ1-4; D is perhaps TRBD1 (6 bases). Germline V lookup: CDR1 LGHNA, CDR2 YSLEER. Trimming left V 1 base short and J 3 bases short, with 15 bases between. The CDR3 totals 17 residues. CDR3 coding DNA: TGCGCCAGCAGCCAAGGACTCCAAGGGGGGGCTAATGAAAAACTGTTTTTT. Amino acid sequence: CASSQGLQGGANEKLFF.

This chain joins TRBV4-3 and TRBJ2-5; maybe TRBD2 (6 bases). The germline gives CDR1 LGHNA, CDR2 YSLEER. The CDR3 runs to 16 residues. The ends were cut back, 0 bases at V and 1 base at J, with 12 bases in the middle. CDR3 sequence reads: CASSQDIRGFQETQYF. CDR3 coding DNA: TGCGCCAGCAGCCAAGATATTCGGGGGTTCCAAGAGACCCAGTACTTC.

The chain is built from TRBV5-1 and TRBJ2-2; TRBD2 matches at 13 bases. V gave up 1 base and J gave up 4 bases; unmatched junction bases: 7. There are 18 residues in the CDR3. Germline lookup yields CDR1 SGHRS and CDR2 YFSETQ. This CDR3 is CASSLWTSGRGGTGELFF. Here the CDR3 DNA reads TGCGCCAGCAGCTTGTGGACTAGCGGGAGAGGGGGCACCGGGGAGCTGTTTTTT.

The rearrangement links TRBV6-6 to TRBJ1-2, with 9 bases that match TRBD1. Trimming took 5 bases from V and 0 from J; bases not matched to a gene: 13. This CDR3 is built from 18 residues. Germline values: CDR1 MNHNY, CDR2 SVGAGI (reference sequence). The CDR3 region has the DNA TGTGCCAGCAGTCTCAGACCGGGACAGGGCCCCCCTAACTATGGCTACACCTTC. Amino acids: CASSLRPGQGPPNYGYTF.

The CDR3 DNA is TGTGCCAGTAGGTTACTAACAGGTTCCGGAAACACCATATATTTT. Translating it yields CASRLLTGSGNTIYF. The chain recombines TRBV19 with TRBJ1-3, with D possibly being TRBD1 (5 bases). The CDR3 sequence is 15 residues long. Deletions cut 6 bases from V and 4 bases from J, with 16 bases between. CDR1 and CDR2 from the germline V gene are LNHDA and SQIVND (reference sequence).

The V and J genes are TRBV10-1 and TRBJ2-7, with TRBD2 matching over 7 bases. V lost 7 bases to trimming and J lost 5 bases; unmatched junction nucleotides: 8. The CDR3 length is 13 residues. Germline V gene data show CDR1 as WNHNN and CDR2 as SYGVQD (reference sequence). The CDR3 loop is CASIGREFHEQYF. CDR3 bases: TGCGCCAGCATAGGGCGGGAGTTCCACGAGCAGTACTTC.

This clone came up once. V usage is TRBV7-2 and J usage is TRBJ2-7, with TRBD2 matching over 13 bases. The germline V gene has CDR1 SGHTA and CDR2 FQGNSA. V gave up 5 bases and J gave up 5 bases; unmatched junction bases: 6. CDR3 length: 15 residues. CDR3 sequence reads: CASSTGLAGDHEQYF. CDR3 bases: TGTGCCAGCAGCACCGGACTAGCGGGAGACCACGAGCAGTACTTC.

The chain recombines TRBV7-2 with TRBJ1-2; D gene unclear. CDR1 and CDR2 (germline): SGHTA, FQGNSA. The CDR3 spans 13 residues. The V end lost 2 bases, the J end lost 4 bases, and 8 bases lay between the germline ends. CDR3: CASSLRSGYGYTF. The CDR3 bases are TGTGCCAGCAGCTTACGTTCGGGCTATGGCTACACCTTC.

The rearrangement joins TRBV5-1 to TRBJ2-1, with 7 bases identical to TRBD1. The CDR3 is made up of 15 amino acids. Germline values: CDR1 SGHRS, CDR2 YFSETQ. After removal of 0 bases from V and 8 bases from J, the junction contained 8 bases not matched to a gene. The CDR3 DNA reads TGCGCCAGCAGCTTGGCTAGGGGGCGCATCGATGAGCAGTTCTTC. Its translation is CASSLARGRIDEQFF.

Notes on this clone: The identical CDR3 is also encoded by other nucleotide sequences in the sample. The chain links TRBV4-1 to TRBJ1-1; the match to TRBD1 covers 8 bases. V shed 0 bases, J shed 3 bases, and the junction held 3 bases outside the gene matches. The CDR3 is 15 residues long. Germline-derived CDR1 and CDR2 are MGHRA and YSYEKL. The CDR3 region has the DNA TGCGCCAGCAGCCAAGAAGTGACAGGGGACACTGAAGCTTTCTTT. It codes for CASSQEVTGDTEAFF.

CDR3 sequence reads: CASSWNLGEAGYTF. Here the CDR3 DNA reads TGTGCCAGCAGCTGGAACTTAGGGGAGGCTGGCTACACCTTC. The rearrangement joins TRBV5-6 to TRBJ1-2; maybe TRBD1 (5 bases). Germline loops: CDR1 SGHDT, CDR2 YYEEEE. The V gene lost 3 bases and the J gene lost 7 bases, with 16 bases spanning the gap. The CDR3 is made up of 14 amino acids.

This clone was seen more than once but under ten times. The V gene is TRBV19, the J gene TRBJ1-1; TRBD1 is a possible D gene (6 bases). Trimming took 5 bases from V and 0 from J, leaving 13 bases between them. Looked up from germline, CDR1 is LNHDA and CDR2 is SQIVND (reference sequence). CDR3 length: 15 residues. CDR3 region: CASSHLTGMNTEAFF. Written as DNA, the CDR3 is TGTGCCAGTAGTCACCTCACAGGGATGAACACTGAAGCTTTCTTT.

The chain has TRBV3-1 (or the pseudogene TRBV3-2) and TRBJ2-7; D unresolved. The germline V and J ends were trimmed by 0 bases and 3 bases, with 6 bases remaining between them. CDR3 length equals 13 residues. Germline values: CDR1 LGHDT, CDR2 YNNKEL (reference sequence). CDR3 nucleotide sequence: TGTGCCAGCAGCCAAGATTCCAACTACGAGCAGTACTTC. Amino acid sequence: CASSQDSNYEQYF.

The chain employs TRBV28 and TRBJ1-2, with D possibly TRBD1 on 5 matching bases. Germline lookup yields CDR1 MDHEN and CDR2 SYDVKM. This CDR3 contains 15 residues. The V end lost 10 bases, the J end lost 4 bases, and 22 bases lay between the germline ends. The CDR3 sequence is CATQVGGAIIYGYTF. The CDR3 bases are TGTGCCACCCAAGTAGGAGGGGCGATTATCTATGGCTACACCTTC.

The chain links TRBV19 to TRBJ2-2, with D unresolved. The CDR3 totals 13 residues. V dropped 5 bases and J dropped 4 bases, with 8 bases sitting between them. Germline CDR1 is LNHDA and CDR2 is SQIVND (reference sequence). This CDR3 is CASSLPSTGELFF. The CDR3 nucleotides are TGTGCCAGTAGTCTCCCGTCCACCGGGGAGCTGTTTTTT. The complete variable domain, with remaining parts taken from reference TRBV19 and TRBJ2-2, reads DGGITQSPKYLFRKEGQNVTLSCEQNLNHDAMYWYRQDPGQGLRLIYYSQIVNDFQKGDIAEGYSVSREKKESFPLTVTSAQKNPTAFYLCASSLPSTGELFFGEGSRLTVL.

This chain uses TRBV7-3 with TRBJ2-3; D is possibly TRBD2 (5 bases). Trimming took 2 bases from V and 4 from J, leaving 10 bases between them. CDR1 SGHTA and CDR2 FQGTGA come from the germline V gene. The CDR3 contains 14 residues. CDR3 amino acids: CASSLGSGADTQYF. The CDR3 region has the DNA TGTGCCAGCAGCTTAGGTTCCGGGGCAGATACGCAGTATTTT.

CDR3 sequence (DNA): TGTGCCAGTAGTGGGGAGGGTGAAGCTTTCTTT. Translated: CASSGEGEAFF. The rearrangement uses TRBV19 and TRBJ1-1; unclear D gene. The CDR3 length is 11 residues. Germline-derived CDR1 and CDR2 are LNHDA and SQIVND (reference sequence). Trimming removed 5 bases at V and 7 bases at J, with 8 bases between.